Each of the 11 T cell receptor beta chains below was sequenced from the same sample in a study of OX40 agonist ivuxolimab in advanced cancers. Profiled with immunoSEQ multiplex PCR; TCRdb holds only in-frame clones, not every one. The table has about 77,000 clones, approximately 89% seen once. Sequencing used CD4+ or CD8+ T cells sorted from blood, obtained in a trial of the OX40 agonist ivuxolimab. These receptors were collected from an adult with an advanced solid tumor such as melanoma, head and neck, liver or kidney cancer.

This chain joins TRBV25-1 and TRBJ2-3; D may be TRBD2 (7 bases). The CDR3 extends over 16 amino acids. The germline CDR1 and CDR2 sequences are MGHDK and SYGVNS. Trimming removed 5 bases at V and 0 bases at J, with 15 bases between. In DNA form, the CDR3 reads TGTGCCAGCAGTCCGAGAGGGGGGGCTAGCACAGATACGCAGTATTTT. Encoded protein: CASSPRGGASTDTQYF.

This chain links TRBV5-1 with TRBJ1-2, with D unclear. This CDR3 is built from 16 residues. Trimming removed 4 bases from V and 2 bases from J, with 18 bases in between. Germline V CDR1 and CDR2: SGHRS, YFSETQ. The CDR3 coding sequence is TGCGCCAGCAGCCCCCTCGTAGCACCTTCCAACTATGGCTACACCTTC. Translated, it gives CASSPLVAPSNYGYTF.

This sequence joins TRBV11-2 and TRBJ2-7; TRBD2 matches at 10 bases. The CDR3 contains 16 residues. Germline CDR1 is SGHAT and CDR2 is FQNNGV. V lost 5 bases, J lost 3 bases, and 10 bases stayed unmatched. The CDR3 DNA sequence: TGTGCCAGCAGCCTAGGTCTGGGACTAGCGAGCTACGAGCAGTACTTC. Its protein product is CASSLGLGLASYEQYF. The full variable domain, rest sourced from reference TRBV11-2 and TRBJ2-7, is EAGVAQSPRYKIIEKRQSVAFWCNPISGHATLYWYQQILGQGPKLLIQFQNNGVVDDSQLPKDRFSAERLKGVDSTLKIQPAKLEDSAVYLCASSLGLGLASYEQYFGPGTRLTVT.

This clone showed up just a few times. This chain connects TRBV27 to TRBJ2-2; 7 nucleotides match TRBD1. This CDR3 contains 13 residues. V shed 7 bases and J 8 bases; nucleotides not matched to a gene: 7. Per germline, CDR1 MNHEY and CDR2 SMNVEV (reference sequence). CDR3 sequence reads: CASTLDREGELFF. In DNA, the CDR3 is TGTGCCAGCACTCTTGACAGGGAAGGGGAGCTGTTTTTT.

As regards this clone: This specimen includes other DNA sequences encoding the same CDR3. This chain joins TRBV18 and TRBJ2-6, with D tentatively TRBD1 or TRBD2 (5 bases each). In germline, CDR1 is KGHSH, CDR2 LQKENI. This CDR3 contains 15 residues. Deletions cut 3 bases from V and 1 base from J, with 7 bases between. The CDR3 region is CASSPRGSGANVLTF. The CDR3 bases are TGTGCCAGCTCACCGAGGGGTTCTGGGGCCAACGTCCTGACTTTC. The variable domain in full, with the rest retrieved from reference TRBV18 and TRBJ2-6, is NAGVMQNPRHLVRRRGQEARLRCSPMKGHSHVYWYRQLPEEGLKFMVYLQKENIIDESGMPKERFSAEFPKEGPSILRIQQVVRGDSAAYFCASSPRGSGANVLTFGAGSRLTVL.

V is TRBV9 and J is TRBJ1-2; 8 bases agree with TRBD1. Germline loops: CDR1 SGDLS, CDR2 YYNGEE. With 5 bases clipped from V and 2 bases from J, the junction kept 8 bases outside the gene matches. The CDR3 totals 15 residues. The CDR3 DNA reads as TGTGCCAGCAGTCCAGGGGGCAGCGCCAACTATGGCTACACCTTC. This codes for CASSPGGSANYGYTF.

The chain carries TRBV5-1 and TRBJ2-1, with 14 bases aligning to TRBD2. Losses at the gene ends were 3 bases for V and 7 bases for J; bases not matched to a gene: 12. This CDR3 is built from 18 residues. CDR1 SGHRS and CDR2 YFSETQ come from the germline V gene. The CDR3 reads CASSSAGTSGGWRNEQFF. The CDR3 DNA is TGCGCCAGCAGCTCTGCCGGGACTAGCGGGGGCTGGCGTAATGAGCAGTTCTTC.

The chain has TRBV14 and TRBJ1-1; TRBD1 agrees at 7 bases. The CDR3 is made up of 16 amino acids. J gave up 4 bases and V 1 base, and 9 bases lay outside the gene matches. From germline, CDR1 is SGHDN and CDR2 FVKESK. The CDR3 spells CASSQVGEGGFTEAFF. In DNA form, the CDR3 reads TGTGCCAGCAGCCAAGTCGGTGAAGGGGGCTTCACTGAAGCTTTCTTT.

The J gene is TRBJ2-3, the V gene TRBV7-2; D may be TRBD2 (6 bases). This CDR3 spans 15 amino acids. Trimming left V 8 bases short and J 4 bases short, with 19 bases between. Germline V lookup: CDR1 SGHTA, CDR2 FQGNSA. CDR3 nucleotide sequence: TGTGCCAGCTTGAGCGCGGGGAGTGCATCAGATACGCAGTATTTT. It translates to CASLSAGSASDTQYF.

The chain employs TRBV7-8 and TRBJ1-1; TRBD1 might be the D (6 bases). This CDR3 has 13 amino acids. Per the germline V gene, CDR1 is SGHVS and CDR2 is FQNEAQ. Trimming removed 1 base from V and 5 bases from J, with 8 bases in between. The CDR3 sequence is CASSLVRGTEAFF. In nucleotides, the CDR3 is TGTGCCAGCAGCTTAGTTAGGGGGACTGAAGCTTTCTTT.

The rearrangement uses TRBV28 and TRBJ2-7; D not certain. Germline V gene data show CDR1 as MDHEN and CDR2 as SYDVKM. V shed 7 bases and J shed 0 bases, with 10 bases lying between them. The CDR3 sequence is 13 residues long. The CDR3 spells CASKGHDSYEQYF. The CDR3 region has the DNA TGTGCCAGCAAAGGGCATGACTCCTACGAGCAGTACTTC.